These 2 T cell receptor beta chains were sequenced from one sample in a study of PD-L1 blockade in urothelial cancer. Time point here: peripheral blood 6 weeks after treatment start. The data were produced by immunoSEQ multiplex PCR, yet TCRdb's version contains in-frame clones alone and is incomplete. Of roughly 100,000 clones in the sample, approximately 87% are singletons; the top ten hold roughly 8%. Specimen: PBMCs, collected around atezolizumab (anti-PD-L1) treatment. The receptor source for this set is a man aged 70 or older with urothelial cancer.

The chain uses TRBV7-7 and TRBJ2-2; 12 nucleotides align to TRBD2. The CDR3 runs to 16 residues. With 3 bases clipped from V and 4 bases from J, the junction kept 3 bases outside the gene matches. Germline loops: CDR1 SSHAT, CDR2 FNYEAQ (reference sequence). In DNA form, the CDR3 reads TGTGCCAGCAGCTTCGGACTAGCGGGAAGCACCGGGGAGCTGTTTTTT. Its protein product is CASSFGLAGSTGELFF.

The chain combines TRBV6-5 with TRBJ2-3; weak D call: TRBD2 (5 bases). CDR1 MNHEY and CDR2 SVGAGI come from the germline V gene. Deletions cut 7 bases from V and 2 bases from J, with 10 bases between. The CDR3 has 13 amino acids. CDR3 sequence reads: CASTQRSTDTQYF. CDR3 sequence (DNA): TGTGCCAGCACTCAGCGGTCCACAGATACGCAGTATTTT.